The clone carrying this T cell receptor (beta chain) appeared many times. What it recognizes is unknown. TCRdb recomputed calls from the 5' RACE reads with MiXCR, one row per CDR3 protein. The sample holds around 58,000 distinct CDR3 sequences, about 3.2% seen once. This sample stems from a study of neurological immune-mediated disorders. Broader study findings: Phylogenetic grouping assigned the repertoires of 18 of 34 multiple sclerosis patients to a single related-CDR3 cluster, representing a possible signature. The multiple sclerosis repertoire cluster showed no association with any clinical or MRI feature. The authors stated that larger cohorts are needed.

The unsorted libraries originated from 2 million PBMCs that had been stored at -80 C. With 5 bases clipped from V and 8 bases from J, the junction kept 10 bases outside the gene matches. The V gene's germline CDR1 is SGHVS and CDR2 FQNEAQ. The CDR3 totals 15 residues. The V gene is TRBV7-8, the J gene TRBJ2-1, with TRBD1 matching over 9 bases. This TCR was sampled from a woman aged 60-75 years with multiple sclerosis. The sample was PBMCs. CDR3 sequence: CASSHPGQGGDEQFF. In DNA form, the CDR3 reads TGTGCCAGCAGCCACCCGGGACAGGGAGGAGATGAGCAGTTCTTC.